This T cell receptor (beta chain) was identified during a study of radiotherapy plus CTLA-4 blockade in lung cancer. Study as a whole: Patients showed objective responses in roughly 18% of cases and disease control in roughly 31%.

Lung cancer patients with chemo-refractory metastatic non-small-cell disease were given focal radiation plus CTLA-4 blockade with ipilimumab. Trimming removed 0 bases at V and 0 bases at J, with 12 bases between. This CDR3 is built from 16 residues. Germline assignment: CDR1 LGHNA and CDR2 YNFKEQ. By frequency in the sample, this clone is medium-sized. As yet, its antigen is unknown. Study results and caveats: After radiotherapy and ipilimumab, tumor-derived clones expanded in peripheral blood. Alongside interferon-beta, early blood T cell clone dynamics were reportedly the best predictor of response.

The table came from immunoSEQ multiplex PCR; TCRdb's copy has only in-frame clones and leaves some out. The sample has tens of thousands of clones, less than 80% seen once. Specimen: peripheral blood, collected from a patient treated with radiotherapy plus ipilimumab. The chain joins TRBV4-2 to TRBJ2-7, with unresolved D. This clonotype was sampled from a human donor with non-small cell lung cancer who had stable disease on radiotherapy plus ipilimumab. The CDR3: CASSQDGLSSSYEQYF. The CDR3 coding sequence is TGTGCCAGCAGCCAAGATGGTCTGTCAAGCTCCTACGAGCAGTACTTC.